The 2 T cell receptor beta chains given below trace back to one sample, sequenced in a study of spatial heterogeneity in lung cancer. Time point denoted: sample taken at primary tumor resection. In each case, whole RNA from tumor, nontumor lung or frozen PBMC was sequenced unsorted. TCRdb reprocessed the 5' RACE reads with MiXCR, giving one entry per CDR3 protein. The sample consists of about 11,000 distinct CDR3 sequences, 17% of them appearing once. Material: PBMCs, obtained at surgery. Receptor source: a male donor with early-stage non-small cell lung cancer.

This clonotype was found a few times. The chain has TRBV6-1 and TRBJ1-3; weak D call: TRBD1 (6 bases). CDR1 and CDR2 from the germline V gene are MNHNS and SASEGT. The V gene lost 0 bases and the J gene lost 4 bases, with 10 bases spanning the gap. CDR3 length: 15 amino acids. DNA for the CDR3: TGTGCCAGCAGTGAAGCGAGGACAGAAGGAAACACCATATATTTT. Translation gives CASSEARTEGNTIYF.

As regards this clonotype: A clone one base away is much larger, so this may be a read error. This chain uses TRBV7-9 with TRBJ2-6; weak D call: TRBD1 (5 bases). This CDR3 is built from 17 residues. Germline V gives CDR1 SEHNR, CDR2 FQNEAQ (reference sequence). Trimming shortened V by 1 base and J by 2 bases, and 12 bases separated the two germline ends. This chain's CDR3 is CASSLDQGFTGANVLTF. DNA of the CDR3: TGTGCCAGCAGCTTAGACCAGGGCTTTACTGGGGCCAACGTCCTGACTTTC.